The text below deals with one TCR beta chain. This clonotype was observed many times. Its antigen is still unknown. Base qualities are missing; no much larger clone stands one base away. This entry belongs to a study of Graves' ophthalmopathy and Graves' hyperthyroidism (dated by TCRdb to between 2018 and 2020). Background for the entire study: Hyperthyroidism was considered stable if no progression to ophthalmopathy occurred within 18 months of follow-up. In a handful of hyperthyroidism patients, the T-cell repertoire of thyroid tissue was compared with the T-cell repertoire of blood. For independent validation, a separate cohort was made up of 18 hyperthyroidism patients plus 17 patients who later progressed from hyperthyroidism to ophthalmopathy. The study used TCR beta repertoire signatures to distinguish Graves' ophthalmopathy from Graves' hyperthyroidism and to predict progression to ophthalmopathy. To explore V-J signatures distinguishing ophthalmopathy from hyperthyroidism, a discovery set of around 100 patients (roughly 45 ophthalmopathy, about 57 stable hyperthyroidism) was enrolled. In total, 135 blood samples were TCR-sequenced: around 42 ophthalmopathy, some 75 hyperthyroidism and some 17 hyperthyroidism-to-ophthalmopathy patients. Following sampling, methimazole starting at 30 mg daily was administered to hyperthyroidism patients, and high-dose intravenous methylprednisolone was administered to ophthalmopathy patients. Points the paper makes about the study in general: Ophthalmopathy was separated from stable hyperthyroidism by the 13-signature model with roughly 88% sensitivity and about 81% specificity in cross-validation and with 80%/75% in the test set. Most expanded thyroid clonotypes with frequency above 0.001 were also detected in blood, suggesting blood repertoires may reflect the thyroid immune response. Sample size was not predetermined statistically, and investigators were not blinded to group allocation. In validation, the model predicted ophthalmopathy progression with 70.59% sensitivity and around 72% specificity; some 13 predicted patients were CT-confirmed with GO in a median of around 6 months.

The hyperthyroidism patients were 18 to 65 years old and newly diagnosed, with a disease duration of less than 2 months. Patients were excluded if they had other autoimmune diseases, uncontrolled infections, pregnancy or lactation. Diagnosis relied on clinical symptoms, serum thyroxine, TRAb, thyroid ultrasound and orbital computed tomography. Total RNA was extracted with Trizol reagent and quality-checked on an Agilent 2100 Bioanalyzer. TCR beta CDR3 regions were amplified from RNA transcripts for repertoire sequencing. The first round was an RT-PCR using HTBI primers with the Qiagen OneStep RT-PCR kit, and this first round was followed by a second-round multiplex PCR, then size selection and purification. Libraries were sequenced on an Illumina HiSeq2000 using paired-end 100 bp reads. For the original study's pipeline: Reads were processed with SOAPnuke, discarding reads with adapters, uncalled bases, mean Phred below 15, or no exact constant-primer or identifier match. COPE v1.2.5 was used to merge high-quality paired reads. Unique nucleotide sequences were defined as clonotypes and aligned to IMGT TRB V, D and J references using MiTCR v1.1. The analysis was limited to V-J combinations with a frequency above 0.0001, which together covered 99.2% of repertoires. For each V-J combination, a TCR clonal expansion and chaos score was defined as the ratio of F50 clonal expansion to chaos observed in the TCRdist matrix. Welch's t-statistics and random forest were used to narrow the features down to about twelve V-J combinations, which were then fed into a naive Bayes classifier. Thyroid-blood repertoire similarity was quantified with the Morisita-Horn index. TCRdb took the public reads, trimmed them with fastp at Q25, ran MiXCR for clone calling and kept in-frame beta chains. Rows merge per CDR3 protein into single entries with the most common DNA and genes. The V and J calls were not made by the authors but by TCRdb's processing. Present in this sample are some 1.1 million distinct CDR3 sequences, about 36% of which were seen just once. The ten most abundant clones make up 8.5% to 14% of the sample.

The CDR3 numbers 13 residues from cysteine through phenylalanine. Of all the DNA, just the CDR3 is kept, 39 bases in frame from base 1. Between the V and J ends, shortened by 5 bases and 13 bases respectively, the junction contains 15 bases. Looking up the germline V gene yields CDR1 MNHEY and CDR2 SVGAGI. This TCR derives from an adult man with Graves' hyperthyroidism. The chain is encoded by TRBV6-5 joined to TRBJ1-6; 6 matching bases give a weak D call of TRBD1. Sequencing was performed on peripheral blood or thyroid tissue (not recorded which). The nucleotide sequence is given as TGTGCCAGCAGTGCCTCCAGGGGTTCGCCCCTCCACTTT. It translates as CASSASRGSPLHF.